The source of this T cell receptor (beta chain) is a study of T cell clones after liver transplantation. As for the study in general: Three of the eight recipients were HCV-positive; the rest had non-autoimmune, non-viral transplant indications. At least one year of complete immunosuppression withdrawal without enzymes over twice normal defined tolerance.

Clones were sequenced by immunoSEQ multiplex PCR, and TCRdb holds only the in-frame ones, with some missing. Seen here are 70,000 or so clones, about 91% observed once, and the top ten hold over 0.75%. V dropped 2 bases and J dropped 3; count of bases not matched to a gene: 5. Germline loops: CDR1 SGHNT, CDR2 YYREEE (reference sequence). This CDR3 has 14 amino acids. The sequences come from CD4+ T cells from blood, collected roughly 25 months after liver transplant. The chain links TRBV5-4 to TRBJ2-7; 7 bases agree with TRBD1. This sequence originates from a human patient who received a liver transplant. T cells may partly derive from the graft donor. DNA for the CDR3: TGTGCCAGCAGCTTAGAGACAGGGCACTACGAGCAGTACTTC. Protein: CASSLETGHYEQYF.